The present entry profiles one TCR beta chain with its context. The sample originates from a study of blood T cell repertoires in COVID-19. Overall study context: Sources were T cells, B-cell-depleted T cells, or PBMCs; the material itself was cDNA or gDNA.

V was clipped by 4 bases and J by 4 bases, with 13 bases between them. The CDR3 has 14 amino acids. The germline V gene has CDR1 LGHNA and CDR2 YNFKEQ. Profiled with immunoSEQ multiplex PCR; TCRdb holds only in-frame clones, not every one. The sample holds 160,000 or so clones, more than 85% seen once. Sequences were obtained from peripheral blood. The chain combines TRBV4-2 with TRBJ1-2; D is possibly TRBD1 (5 bases). The clonotype comes from an older woman with COVID-19, enrolled during active disease. The CDR3, as DNA: TGTGCCAGCAGCCCCCGGGGGGTTAGCTATGGCTACACCTTC. It translates to CASSPRGVSYGYTF.